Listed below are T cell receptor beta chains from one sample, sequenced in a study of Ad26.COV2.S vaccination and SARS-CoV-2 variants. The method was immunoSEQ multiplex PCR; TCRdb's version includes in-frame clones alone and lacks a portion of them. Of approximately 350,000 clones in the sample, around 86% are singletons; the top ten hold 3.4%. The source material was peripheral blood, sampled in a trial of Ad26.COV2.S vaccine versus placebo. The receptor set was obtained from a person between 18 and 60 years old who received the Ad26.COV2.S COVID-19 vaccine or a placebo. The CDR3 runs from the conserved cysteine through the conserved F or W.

cdr3_aa: CASSLPGGRMEGYTF
v_call: TRBV5-5
j_call: TRBJ1-2

cdr3_aa: CASSAQGQGVYEQYF
v_call: TRBV25-1
j_call: TRBJ2-7

cdr3_aa: CASSQDGRTEAFF
v_call: TRBV4-2
j_call: TRBJ1-1

cdr3_aa: CASSQVDITFQETQYF
v_call: TRBV3-1/TRBV3-2
j_call: TRBJ2-5

cdr3_aa: CASRDGPQAGEQYF
v_call: TRBV5-6
j_call: TRBJ2-7

cdr3_aa: CASSLGQGRTEAFF
v_call: TRBV5-1
j_call: TRBJ1-1

cdr3_aa: CASSEIDEQFF
v_call: TRBV2
j_call: TRBJ2-1

cdr3_aa: CASSYRGNQPQHF
v_call: TRBV6-5
j_call: TRBJ1-5

cdr3_aa: CAWSPGAKLFF
v_call: TRBV30
j_call: TRBJ1-4

cdr3_aa: CASSLDRGVGQPQHF
v_call: TRBV19
j_call: TRBJ1-5

cdr3_aa: CASSGTGVTGELFF
v_call: TRBV5-5
j_call: TRBJ2-2

cdr3_aa: CASSSSRGVTFVGAFF
v_call: TRBV7-8
j_call: TRBJ1-1

cdr3_aa: CASSELAGGWETQYF
v_call: TRBV9
j_call: TRBJ2-5